This TCR beta chain was obtained from a study of response to subunit inactivated influenza vaccine. TCRdb re-called the RT-PCR reads through MiXCR, storing one row per CDR3 protein. The table has hundreds of thousands of distinct CDR3 sequences, about a fifth seen once. The CDR3 consists of 14 residues. V lost 2 bases and J lost 4, with 9 bases in between. From germline, CDR1 is SEHNR and CDR2 FQNEAQ (reference sequence). This clonotype was obtained from a man aged 50-60 years who received an inactivated influenza vaccine. The material sequenced was PBMCs from blood, taken 5 to 6 days after vaccination. The chain joins TRBV7-9 to TRBJ1-3, with no clear D. The CDR3 sequence is CASSLSFRGNTIYF. The CDR3 DNA sequence: TGTGCCAGCAGCTTATCCTTTAGAGGAAACACCATATATTTT.